This TCR beta chain was sequenced during a study of Ad26.COV2.S vaccination and SARS-CoV-2 variants. Clones were sequenced by immunoSEQ multiplex PCR, and TCRdb holds only the in-frame ones, with some missing. The profile shows 350,000 to 500,000 clones, 90% of them singletons. Findings and caveats of the study: Spike-specific TCR breadth was greater in vaccine than placebo recipients.

As regards this clone: The antigen remains undetermined.

Noted treatment: around 19 received Ad26.COV2.S at low or high dose, single or two shots; roughly five received placebo; per-sample allocation not given. The investigators took samples on day 63 after the first vaccine or placebo injection. The CDR3 length is 15 residues. Germline trimming cut 2 bases from V and 5 bases from J; bases unmatched to any gene: 5. Germline V CDR1 and CDR2: MDHEN, SYDVKM. This chain connects TRBV28 to TRBJ2-5; 10 bases line up with TRBD2. This TCR came from a person aged 18-60 years who received the Ad26.COV2.S COVID-19 vaccine or a placebo. The sequencing used peripheral blood, collected in a trial of Ad26.COV2.S vaccine versus placebo. CDR3 nucleotide sequence: TGTGCCAGCAGTTTAGGGCTAGCGGGAGTGGAGACCCAGTACTTC. This translates into CASSLGLAGVETQYF.